This T cell receptor beta chain was sequenced for a study of blood T cell repertoires in COVID-19. For the study at large: COVID-19 samples from acute and convalescent phases originated in the United States, Italy and Spain.

CDR1 is MNHEY, CDR2 SVGAGI, per germline. The CDR3 length is 16 residues. The trim removed 0 bases at V and 1 base at J, leaving 3 bases unmatched. Profiling relied on immunoSEQ multiplex PCR, and the TCRdb table lists in-frame clones only, not all of them. The profile shows 110,000 to 150,000 clones, more than 65% of them singletons. Source material: peripheral blood. The rearrangement links TRBV6-5 to TRBJ2-3, with 8 bases fitting TRBD2. The TCR was taken from a man aged 60 to 75 with acute or convalescent COVID-19. CDR3 protein: CASSYSSGRGTDTQYF. The CDR3 bases are TGTGCCAGCAGTTACTCGAGCGGGAGAGGCACAGATACGCAGTATTTT.